This is a list of T cell receptor beta chains from one sample in a study of cytomegalovirus exposure and HLA in healthy donors. This table comes from immunoSEQ multiplex PCR, and its TCRdb copy is limited to in-frame clones, with some not included. The sample has about 170,000 clones; over 60% are singletons. Sequenced: PBMCs. These receptors came from a girl aged 5-17 years in good health and CMV-seronegative. Each CDR3 is given with its conserved first and last residue. The D gene is left open where the match is weak. The listing skips clone size in some rows; elsewhere it reads once, few, many or a size class.

V,J,size,D,DNA,CDR3
TRBV6-1,TRBJ1-6,.,TRBD1,TGTGCCAGCAGAGAAGGGACAGGGAATTCACCCCTCCACTTT,CASREGTGNSPLHF
TRBV6-6,TRBJ1-2,.,TRBD1,TGTGCCAGCAGACATAAAGGACAGGGGGCTGGTGGCTACACCTTC,CASRHKGQGAGGYTF
TRBV4-1,TRBJ2-5,.,.,TGCGCCAGCAGCCAAGTTGCAGGGGACCAAGAGACCCAGTACTTC,CASSQVAGDQETQYF
TRBV2,TRBJ2-4,.,TRBD1,TGTGCCAGCAGTGAAGTGGACTACAGGGGGGTAACCAAAAACATTCAGTACTTC,CASSEVDYRGVTKNIQYF
TRBV2,TRBJ2-3,.,.,TGTGCCAGCAGTGAGTTAGCAGGGAAGGTCAAAGATACGCAGTATTTT,CASSELAGKVKDTQYF
TRBV7-9,TRBJ1-5,once,.,TGTGCCAGCAGCAGCGGGGAGGGAAAATATAGCAATCAGCCCCAGCATTTT,CASSSGEGKYSNQPQHF
TRBV5-1,TRBJ2-1,.,TRBD2,TGCGCCAGCAGCTTGACTAGCGGGGCGTCAAACAATGAGCAGTTCTTC,CASSLTSGASNNEQFF
TRBV30,TRBJ2-5,.,TRBD2,TGTGCCTGGAGTGTCCGTTTCCGGGGGGGCCAAGAGACCCAGTACTTC,CAWSVRFRGGQETQYF
TRBV6-5,TRBJ2-3,few,TRBD2,TGTGCCAGCAGACTTAGCGGGGAAAACACAGATACGCAGTATTTT,CASRLSGENTDTQYF
TRBV6-5,TRBJ1-5,once,.,TGTGCCAGCAGACAGGACAGCGGCAATCAGCCCCAGCATTTT,CASRQDSGNQPQHF
TRBV28,TRBJ1-2,few,.,TGTGCCAGCAGTTCCTCGGGGGAGGGCTATGGCTACACCTTC,CASSSSGEGYGYTF
TRBV29-1,TRBJ1-6,.,TRBD1,TGCAGCGCCGGGGACAGGGTTAATTCACCCCTCCACTTT,CSAGDRVNSPLHF
TRBV28,TRBJ1-1,.,TRBD1,TGTGCCAGCAGTTTAGGCGGACAGGGTGGGCACACTGAAGCTTTCTTT,CASSLGGQGGHTEAFF
TRBV5-1,TRBJ2-5,.,TRBD2,TGCGCCAGCAGCCGAGGGACTAGCACAGAGACCCAGTACTTC,CASSRGTSTETQYF
TRBV7-8,TRBJ2-7,once,TRBD1,TGTGCCAGCAGCTACGACCGGGACAGGGGAACCTACGAGCAGTACTTC,CASSYDRDRGTYEQYF
TRBV2,TRBJ1-1,.,.,TGTGCCAGCAGCGCCTGGGGGGGCGAAGCTTTCTTT,CASSAWGGEAFF
TRBV6-1,TRBJ1-2,.,TRBD1,TGTGCCAGCAGGGGGGGACAGTCGTATGGCTACACCTTC,CASRGGQSYGYTF
TRBV7-6,TRBJ1-2,once,TRBD1,TGTGCCAGCAGCTCGACAGGGCGCTATGGCTACACCTTC,CASSSTGRYGYTF
TRBV27,TRBJ1-4,.,TRBD1,TGTGCCAGGAGAGAGGGACAGGGCTGTTTTAATGAAAAACTGTTTTTT,CARREGQGCFNEKLFF
TRBV15,TRBJ1-5,.,.,TGTGCCACCAGCAGAGAATCCGGGGGGGTAAATCAGCCCCAGCATTTT,CATSRESGGVNQPQHF
TRBV4-2,TRBJ2-1,.,TRBD1,TGTGCAAGTAGCAAGGGGGCAGATGAGCAGTTCTTC,CASSKGADEQFF
TRBV7-8,TRBJ2-5,.,TRBD2,TGTGCCAGCAGCCCCTCGGGGACTAGCGGGGGCAAAAGGGAGACCCAGTACTTC,CASSPSGTSGGKRETQYF
TRBV14,TRBJ2-5,many,TRBD1,TGTGCCAGCAGCTCTGCCGCCAGCTGGACAGGGCGGGAGACCCAGTACTTC,CASSSAASWTGRETQYF
TRBV6-6,TRBJ1-2,.,.,TGTGCCAGCAGTAGCGGGGAAATTAGATTTGGCTACACCTTC,CASSSGEIRFGYTF
TRBV5-4,TRBJ2-5,.,.,TGTGCCAGCAGCTGGTGGGGGGGCGGTGGGGAGACCCAGTACTTC,CASSWWGGGGETQYF
TRBV28,TRBJ1-1,.,.,TGTGCCACCTTAGGAGGGAACACTGAAGCTTTCTTT,CATLGGNTEAFF
TRBV19,TRBJ1-1,few,.,TGTGCCAGTAGTATGGGAGTTGTAGCTTTCTTT,CASSMGVVAFF
TRBV11-2,TRBJ2-3,.,TRBD1,TGTGCCAGCAGCACCGGGACAGGGGGCACAGATACGCAGTATTTT,CASSTGTGGTDTQYF
TRBV19,TRBJ2-7,few,TRBD1,TGTGCCAGTAGTATTAAGACAGGGACCTACGAGCAGTACTTC,CASSIKTGTYEQYF
TRBV28,TRBJ1-5,.,TRBD1,TGTGCCAGCAGTTTGGGGACAGACCCGGGTCAGCCCCAGCATTTT,CASSLGTDPGQPQHF
TRBV5-1,TRBJ2-3,few,.,TGCGCCAGCCGAGACACCCGGGAAGCAGATACGCAGTATTTT,CASRDTREADTQYF
TRBV5-8,TRBJ2-3,.,TRBD1,TGTGCCAGCAGCTTGAGGGTGCAGGGGGCGGATACGCAGTATTTT,CASSLRVQGADTQYF
TRBV6-1,TRBJ2-3,few,TRBD1,TGTGCCAGCAGTCCCCGGACAGGGGGCGCAGATACGCAGTATTTT,CASSPRTGGADTQYF
TRBV6-1,TRBJ1-2,.,.,TGTGCCAGCATCCCCCCGGGGGGCAGGGACTATGGCTACACCTTC,CASIPPGGRDYGYTF
TRBV7-3,TRBJ2-2,.,.,TGTGCCAGCAGCCCCGGGACCCCGGGAGCCGGGGAGCTGTTTTTT,CASSPGTPGAGELFF
TRBV5-6,TRBJ1-2,once,TRBD1,TGTGCCAGCAGCTTGCTTAAAGGGGGCTTACACGGCTACACCTTC,CASSLLKGGLHGYTF
TRBV9,TRBJ1-4,few,.,TGTGCCAGCAGCGTAGGGAGGGGCGGAACTAATGAAAAACTGTTTTTT,CASSVGRGGTNEKLFF
TRBV7-2,TRBJ1-5,few,TRBD1,TGTGCCAGCAGCTCATTCCCCCGGGACAGGGGTGATAGCAATCAGCCCCAGCATTTT,CASSSFPRDRGDSNQPQHF
TRBV7-3,TRBJ2-7,.,TRBD2,TGTGCCAGCAGCCTGGGACTAGCGGGGGTCTCCTACGAGCAGTACTTC,CASSLGLAGVSYEQYF
TRBV6-5,TRBJ2-7,.,TRBD2,TGTGCCAGCAGTTACGGGAGCGGGGGGGCCCCTATCGAGCAGTACTTC,CASSYGSGGAPIEQYF
TRBV7-9,TRBJ1-5,.,.,TGTGCCAGCTCAGGGAGCAATCAGCCCCAGCATTTT,CASSGSNQPQHF
TRBV5-1,TRBJ2-3,.,TRBD2,TGCGCCAGCAGCTGGCAGCGGGGCCACCTTACCACAGATACGCAGTATTTT,CASSWQRGHLTTDTQYF
TRBV15,TRBJ1-5,.,TRBD1,TGTGCCACCAGCAGCGACCCTGGACAGGGTGAACAGCCCCAGCATTTT,CATSSDPGQGEQPQHF
TRBV18,TRBJ1-1,.,.,TGTGCCAGCTCACCACCTACAAGGAACACTGAAGCTTTCTTT,CASSPPTRNTEAFF
TRBV13,TRBJ1-1,.,.,TGTGCCAGCAGCCTTTGGGCCGCCGGGGAGGCTGAAGCTTTCTTT,CASSLWAAGEAEAFF
TRBV6-1,TRBJ2-1,.,.,TGTGCCAGCAGTCGAGCGGGGACACACAATGAGCAGTTCTTC,CASSRAGTHNEQFF
TRBV5-1,TRBJ2-3,.,TRBD1,TGCGCCAGCAGCTCGGACAGGGGTTTTTCGTCTAGCACAGATACGCAGTATTTT,CASSSDRGFSSSTDTQYF